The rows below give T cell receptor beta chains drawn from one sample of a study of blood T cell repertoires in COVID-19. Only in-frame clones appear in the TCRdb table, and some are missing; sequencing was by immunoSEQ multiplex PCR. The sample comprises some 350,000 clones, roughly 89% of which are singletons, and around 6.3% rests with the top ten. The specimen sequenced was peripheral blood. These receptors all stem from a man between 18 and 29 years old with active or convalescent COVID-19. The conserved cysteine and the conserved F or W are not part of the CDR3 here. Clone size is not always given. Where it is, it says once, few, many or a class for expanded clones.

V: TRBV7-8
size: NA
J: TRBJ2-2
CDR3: ASSLRQGAGNTGELF

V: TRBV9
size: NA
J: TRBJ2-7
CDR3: ASSARDREVYEQY

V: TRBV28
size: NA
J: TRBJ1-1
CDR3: ASSTQGSTEAF

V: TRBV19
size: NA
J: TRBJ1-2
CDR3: ASNPTGSYGYT

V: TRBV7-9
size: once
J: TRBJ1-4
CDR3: ASSLAAGDEKLF

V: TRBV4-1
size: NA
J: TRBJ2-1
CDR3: ASSQALAAYNEQF

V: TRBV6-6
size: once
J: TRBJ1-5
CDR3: ASRQQGEQPQH

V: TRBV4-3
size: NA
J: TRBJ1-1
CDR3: ASSQDSTGAVEAF

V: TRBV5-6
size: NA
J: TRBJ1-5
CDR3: ASSLGFGGGDQPQH

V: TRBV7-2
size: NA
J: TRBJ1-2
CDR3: ASSAFWAESNYGYT

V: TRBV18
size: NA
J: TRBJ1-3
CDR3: ASSPPIRNTIY

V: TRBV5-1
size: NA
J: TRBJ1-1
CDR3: ASSFLAGAGTEAF

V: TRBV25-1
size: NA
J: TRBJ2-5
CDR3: ASSDPRQGRYQETQY

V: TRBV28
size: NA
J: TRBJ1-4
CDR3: ATGAGVGEKLF

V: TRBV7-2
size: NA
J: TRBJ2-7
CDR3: ASSLGQGPREQY

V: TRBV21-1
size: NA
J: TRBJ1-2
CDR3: AILGRGRSYGYT

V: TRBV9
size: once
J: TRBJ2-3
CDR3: ASSASGRTPDTQY

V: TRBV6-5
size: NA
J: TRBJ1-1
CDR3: ASSYPGRGAEAF

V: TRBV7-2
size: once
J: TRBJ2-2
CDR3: ASSQNRGSGELF

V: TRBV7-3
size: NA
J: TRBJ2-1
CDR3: ASSLIRGDNEQF

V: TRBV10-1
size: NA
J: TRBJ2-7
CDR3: ASGDYEQY

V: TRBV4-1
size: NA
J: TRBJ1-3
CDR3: ASSQEGDPGGSGNTIY

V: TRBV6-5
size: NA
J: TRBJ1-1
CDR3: ASSYKRGMNTEAF

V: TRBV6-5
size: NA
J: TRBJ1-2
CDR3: ASSPGRGLSDGYT

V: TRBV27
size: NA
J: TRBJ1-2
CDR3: ASSLYVGGSLNGYT

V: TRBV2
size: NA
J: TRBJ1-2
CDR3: ASSVGSGNYGYT

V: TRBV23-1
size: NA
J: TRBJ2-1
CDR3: ASSQSASGWDNEQF

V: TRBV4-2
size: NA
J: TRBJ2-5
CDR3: ASSQEAETQY

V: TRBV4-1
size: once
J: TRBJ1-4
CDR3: ASSQDRRLEKLF

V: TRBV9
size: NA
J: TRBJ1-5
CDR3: ASSDTTGLQPQH

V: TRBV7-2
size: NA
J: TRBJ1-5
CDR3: ASSRTGREPQH

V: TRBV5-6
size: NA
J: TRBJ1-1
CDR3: ASSYRGWAEAF

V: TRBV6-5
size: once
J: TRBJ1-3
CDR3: ASRAGNTIY

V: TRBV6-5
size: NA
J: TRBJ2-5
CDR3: ASSYSRPPYQETQY

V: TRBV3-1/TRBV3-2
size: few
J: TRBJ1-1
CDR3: ASSQAGTGSAF

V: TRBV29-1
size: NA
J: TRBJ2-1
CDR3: SVVIGLAGSTPYNEQF

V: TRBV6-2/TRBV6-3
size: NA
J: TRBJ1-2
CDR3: ASSYSNQERGGYT

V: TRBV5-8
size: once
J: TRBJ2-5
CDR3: ASSLDQGGETQY